These 24 T cell receptor beta chains were sequenced from one sample in a study of blood T cell repertoires in COVID-19. Only in-frame clones appear in the TCRdb table, and some are missing; sequencing was by immunoSEQ multiplex PCR. The sample contains tens of thousands of clones, roughly 87% of which appear only once. Sequencing was performed on peripheral blood. These receptor sequences come from a human donor in a cohort sampled during active COVID-19.

This CDR3 reads CASSLAIPGLAGDDEQFF. In nucleotides, the CDR3 is TGCGCCAGCAGCTTGGCCATACCGGGACTAGCGGGAGACGACGAGCAGTTCTTC. The chain joins TRBV5-1 to TRBJ2-1; the match to TRBD2 covers 14 bases. Germline V gene data show CDR1 as SGHRS and CDR2 as YFSETQ. CDR3 length: 18 amino acids. J gave up 10 bases and V 0 bases, and 12 bases lay outside the gene matches.

This chain uses TRBV5-1 with TRBJ2-1, with 9 bases identical to TRBD2. The CDR3 is 15 residues long. The germline V gene encodes CDR1 SGHRS and CDR2 YFSETQ. Trimming removed 2 bases from V and 7 bases from J; junction bases left unmatched: 7. CDR3 in DNA: TGCGCCAGCAGCTTCGCGGGAGGGCCTCGGAATGAGCAGTTCTTC. As protein: CASSFAGGPRNEQFF.

V usage is TRBV6-4 and J usage is TRBJ2-7, with 8 bases that match TRBD1. Germline CDR1 and CDR2: MRHNA and SNTAGT. V was clipped by 3 bases and J by 0 bases; unmatched bases: 10. The CDR3 runs 17 residues. CDR3 residues: CASSDSGTGPLSYEQYF. CDR3 coding DNA: TGTGCCAGCAGTGATTCCGGGACAGGACCTCTCTCCTACGAGCAGTACTTC.

The gene calls are TRBV2 and TRBJ2-3; 12 bases are shared with TRBD2. CDR1 is SNHLY and CDR2 is FYNNEI in the germline V gene. The ends lost 1 base at V and 2 bases at J; junction bases unmatched: 7. The CDR3 totals 18 residues. The CDR3 DNA follows: TGTGCCAGCAGTGAAGGGAGTGCTAGCGGGAGGGTCACAGATACGCAGTATTTT. As protein: CASSEGSASGRVTDTQYF.

The chain couples TRBV4-1 to TRBJ2-5; 11 bases align to TRBD2. Germline lookup yields CDR1 MGHRA and CDR2 YSYEKL. CDR3 length equals 16 residues. V dropped 0 bases and J dropped 4; count of bases not matched to a gene: 4. DNA for the CDR3: TGCGCCAGCAGCCAAGATACCCTAGCGGGAGGAGAGACCCAGTACTTC. Translated: CASSQDTLAGGETQYF.

The chain employs TRBV18 and TRBJ1-1, with a tentative D call TRBD1 (5 bases). V was shortened by 4 bases and J by 0 bases, with 15 bases between the two germline ends. The germline V gene encodes CDR1 KGHSH and CDR2 LQKENI. The CDR3 has 16 amino acids. The CDR3 DNA reads as TGTGCCAGCTCACAACTAAAGACAGAGTTGAACACTGAAGCTTTCTTT. It specifies CASSQLKTELNTEAFF.

The chain carries TRBV19 and TRBJ2-7; no clear D gene. V was cut by 4 bases and J by 7 bases, with 14 bases left in between. CDR1 and CDR2 (germline): LNHDA, SQIVND (reference sequence). The CDR3 sequence is 13 residues long. The CDR3 sequence is CASSTGSRREQYF. For the CDR3, the DNA is TGTGCCAGTAGTACAGGTTCCCGTCGGGAGCAGTACTTC.

The rearrangement uses TRBV10-3 and TRBJ2-7, with 12 bases identical to TRBD2. Per the germline V gene, CDR1 is ENHRY and CDR2 is SYGVKD. The CDR3 covers 15 residues. With V trimmed by 6 bases and J by 5 bases, 8 bases remained unmatched. CDR3 loop: CAISPRTSGENEQYF. CDR3 bases: TGTGCCATCAGCCCCAGGACTAGCGGGGAGAACGAGCAGTACTTC.

The CDR3 sequence is CASSPPGQPSGANVLTF. CDR3 nucleotide sequence: TGTGCCAGCTCACCACCGGGGCAGCCCTCTGGGGCCAACGTCCTGACTTTC. The chain combines TRBV18 with TRBJ2-6; possible D gene TRBD1, 5 bases. Looked up from germline, CDR1 is KGHSH and CDR2 is LQKENI. V gave up 0 bases and J gave up 0 bases, with 9 bases separating them. The CDR3 totals 17 residues.

The J gene is TRBJ1-1, the V gene TRBV6-5; no firm D call. Trimming took off 6 bases at V and 4 bases at J, with 18 bases between the two ends. The CDR3 contains 15 residues. Germline V gene sequence: CDR1 MNHEY, CDR2 SVGAGI. CDR3 loop: CASRDPVGAGTEAFF. The CDR3 nucleotides are TGTGCCAGCAGGGACCCCGTAGGCGCGGGCACTGAAGCTTTCTTT.

This clone was seen only a few times. The chain links TRBV30 to TRBJ1-2; TRBD1 might be the D (6 bases). Germline-derived CDR1 and CDR2 are GTSNPN and SVGIG (reference sequence). The V and J ends lost 0 bases and 8 bases respectively, with 19 bases between them. The CDR3 covers 15 residues. The CDR3 loop reads CAWSVTLGQPGGYTF. CDR3 bases: TGTGCCTGGAGTGTCACCTTAGGACAGCCAGGGGGCTACACCTTC.

This chain joins TRBV29-1 and TRBJ1-2; D is ambiguous. The germline CDR1 and CDR2 sequences are SQVTM and ANQGSEA. V gave up 7 bases and J gave up 3 bases, with 12 bases separating them. This CDR3 comprises 12 residues. The CDR3 DNA reads as TGCAGCGACCGATTAGGAGACTATGGCTACACCTTC. It is translated as CSDRLGDYGYTF. The variable domain in full, completed from reference TRBV29-1 and TRBJ1-2, reads SAVISQKPSRDICQRGTSLTIQCQVDSQVTMMFWYRQQPGQSLTLIATANQGSEATYESGFVIDKFPISRPNLTFSTLTVSNMSPEDSSIYLCSDRLGDYGYTFGSGTRLTVV.

V usage is TRBV28 and J usage is TRBJ2-7, with D hard to call. Trimming cost V 7 bases and J 2 bases, with 9 bases left between them. Germline V CDR1 and CDR2: MDHEN, SYDVKM. The CDR3 has 12 residues. The CDR3 DNA follows: TGTGCCAGCACCCAGCGCCCCTACGAGCAGTACTTC. Protein product: CASTQRPYEQYF.

The gene calls are TRBV5-1 and TRBJ2-2, with 15 bases fitting TRBD2. Germline V gene lookup returns CDR1 SGHRS and CDR2 YFSETQ. The junction had 11 bases not matched to a gene; V was cut back by 4 bases and J by 7 bases. This CDR3 region has 18 residues. CDR3 DNA: TGCGCCAGCAGCCCACCGGGACTAGCGGGGGGTCGGATCGGGGAGCTGTTTTTT. Amino acid sequence: CASSPPGLAGGRIGELFF.

In this sample, this clone turned up once. This chain links TRBV19 with TRBJ2-6; D unresolved. V lost 4 bases to trimming and J lost 0 bases, with 7 bases between them. The germline gives CDR1 LNHDA, CDR2 SQIVND (reference sequence). There are 15 residues in the CDR3. This CDR3 is CASSSSSSGANVLTF. DNA for the CDR3: TGTGCCAGTAGTAGCTCGAGCTCTGGGGCCAACGTCCTGACTTTC. Combining the CDR3 with reference TRBV19 and TRBJ2-6 gives the whole variable domain DGGITQSPKYLFRKEGQNVTLSCEQNLNHDAMYWYRQDPGQGLRLIYYSQIVNDFQKGDIAEGYSVSREKKESFPLTVTSAQKNPTAFYLCASSSSSSGANVLTFGAGSRLTVL.

The CDR3 sequence is CASSLVSQGGTEAFF. The CDR3 DNA is TGTGCCAGCAGCTTGGTTTCACAGGGTGGAACTGAAGCTTTCTTT. The chain couples TRBV5-8 to TRBJ1-1; weak D call: TRBD1 (6 bases). Per germline, CDR1 SGHTS and CDR2 YDEGEE. V shed 0 bases and J shed 5 bases, with 14 bases lying between them. CDR3 length: 15 residues.

V gene TRBV12-5 combines with J gene TRBJ2-7; 7 bases are a match to TRBD1. CDR3 length: 17 residues. Germline V gene lookup returns CDR1 LGHNT and CDR2 FRNRAP. V lost 0 bases to trimming and J lost 0 bases; unmatched junction nucleotides: 8. The CDR3 DNA reads TGTGCTAGTGGTTTGGTAACGGCGGCAGGGGGCTCCTACGAGCAGTACTTC. This encodes CASGLVTAAGGSYEQYF.

The V call is TRBV2, the J call TRBJ2-2; a weak D match, TRBD1 (6 bases). In germline, CDR1 is SNHLY, CDR2 FYNNEI. This CDR3 has 15 amino acids. V was clipped by 6 bases and J by 6 bases, with 17 bases between them. CDR3 in DNA: TGTGCCAGCAGGGATTCTCCGACAGGCGCCGGGGAGCTGTTTTTT. It encodes CASRDSPTGAGELFF.

The V call is TRBV24-1, the J call TRBJ2-1; D call uncertain. This CDR3 spans 12 amino acids. Germline CDR1 and CDR2: KGHDR and SFDVKD. Trimming removed 5 bases from V and 9 bases from J, with 10 bases in between. For the CDR3, the DNA is TGTGCCACCAGTGGTCTAGGCCGTGAGCAGTTCTTC. This gives the protein CATSGLGREQFF.

V is TRBV5-1 and J is TRBJ1-6; D not resolved. Germline V CDR1 and CDR2: SGHRS, YFSETQ. The CDR3 runs 15 residues. Trimming stripped 0 bases from V and 8 bases from J, with 12 bases between. The CDR3 nucleotides read TGCGCCAGCAGCTTGGCGGGGAATTACTATTCACCCCTCCACTTT. This gives the protein CASSLAGNYYSPLHF.

V is TRBV6-1 and J is TRBJ2-5; 7 bases fit TRBD2. The germline V gene encodes CDR1 MNHNS and CDR2 SASEGT. V lost 0 bases to trimming and J lost 5 bases; unmatched junction nucleotides: 6. This CDR3 spans 15 amino acids. The CDR3 loop reads CASSEARVRGETQYF. The CDR3 DNA follows: TGTGCCAGCAGTGAAGCGAGGGTGCGGGGGGAGACCCAGTACTTC.

The CDR3 DNA follows: TGTGCCAGCAGCATCGTAGCGGGAGGGATGGGAGATACGCAGTATTTT. Its protein is CASSIVAGGMGDTQYF. This rearrangement joins TRBV7-2 to TRBJ2-3; 11 nucleotides align to TRBD2. CDR1 SGHTA and CDR2 FQGNSA come from the germline V gene. This CDR3 is built from 16 residues. V trimming: 5 bases; J trimming: 5 bases; junction bases outside the gene matches: 9.

The genes are TRBV5-4 and TRBJ2-1; TRBD1 aligns across 8 bases. Losses at the gene ends were 0 bases for V and 2 bases for J; bases not matched to a gene: 1. Germline CDR1 reads SGHNT; CDR2 reads YYREEE (reference sequence). The CDR3 spans 15 residues. The CDR3 protein is CASSLETGAYNEQFF. CDR3 coding DNA: TGTGCCAGCAGCTTGGAGACAGGGGCCTACAATGAGCAGTTCTTC.

The CDR3 nucleotides read TGTGCCAGCAGCCGACTAGTTGGAGGGAGCTACGAGCAGTACTTC. It is translated as CASSRLVGGSYEQYF. The V and J genes are TRBV11-1 and TRBJ2-7; tentative D call: TRBD2 (6 bases). In germline, CDR1 is SGHAT, CDR2 FQDESV (reference sequence). The CDR3 runs to 15 residues. The V and J ends lost 5 bases and 3 bases respectively, with 17 bases between them.